There are a few counts of the clone carrying this T cell receptor (beta chain). Its antigen is as yet unknown. V lost 6 bases to trimming and J lost 8 bases; unmatched junction nucleotides: 9. Germline CDR1 SEHNR, CDR2 FQNEAQ (reference sequence). The CDR3 has 15 residues. This sample was included in a study of cytomegalovirus exposure and HLA in healthy donors. Study summary: The early release's HLA-typed donors yielded 78 million or so unique TCRs.

The PCR made use of 60 Vbeta and 13 Jbeta primers. Using immunoSEQ multiplex PCR, the repertoire was profiled, and TCRdb retains in-frame clones only, with some absent. Among around 100,000 clones listed, 10% were seen once. Study-level points and caveats: At a 0.05 false discovery rate, a later analysis found 16,951 TCR beta sequences to be associated with HLA alleles.

This sequence originates from a man between 35 and 55 years old in good health and CMV-seropositive. Sequencing input: PBMCs. The gene calls are TRBV7-9 and TRBJ2-1; 11 bases align to TRBD2. The CDR3 spells CASSSTSGTTDEQFF. The CDR3 nucleotides are TGTGCCAGCAGTTCGACTAGCGGGACCACCGATGAGCAGTTCTTC.